This TCR beta chain was recovered during a study of T cells in Graves' hyperthyroidism and ophthalmopathy. Study-wide results and caveats: Patients with ophthalmopathy were separated from those with stable hyperthyroidism by a 13 V-J model. Most thyroid clonotypes that were expanded above 0.001 also turned up in blood.

TCR beta CDR3 region amplification was performed from RNA transcripts. During a first-round RT-PCR of the TCR CDR3, the HTBI primer set was used. In TCRdb, the multiplex PCR reads were re-called with MiXCR into one record per CDR3 protein. The table lists approximately 500,000 distinct CDR3 sequences, just over 45% of them singletons. Absent ophthalmopathy progression within 18 months defined stable Graves' hyperthyroidism. Those with hyperthyroidism were 18 to 65 years old, newly diagnosed, and ill for under 2 months. The sample holds many counts of this clonotype. No antigen is known for it. The CDR3 contains 20 residues. Germline assignment: CDR1 SEHNR and CDR2 FQNEAQ (reference sequence). V lost 4 bases to trimming and J lost 0 bases; unmatched junction nucleotides: 14.

The specimen sequenced was peripheral blood or thyroid tissue (not recorded which). The rearrangement uses TRBV7-9 and TRBJ2-6; 8 nucleotides match TRBD2. The clonotype originates from a woman aged 18 to 35 with Graves' hyperthyroidism. The CDR3 protein is CASSWRVAGNQNSGANVLTF. The CDR3 nucleotides are TGTGCCAGCAGCTGGAGGGTAGCGGGAAATCAAAACTCTGGGGCCAACGTCCTGACTTTC.